Listed below are T cell receptor beta chains from one sample, sequenced in a study of blood T cell repertoires in COVID-19. The assay was immunoSEQ multiplex PCR, and TCRdb's table has in-frame clones only and misses some. The sample holds tens of thousands of clones, approximately 80% seen once. The sample comprised peripheral blood. The receptors here all came from a human donor with active or convalescent COVID-19. The donor label of this sample is uncertain. Both conserved end residues are part of each CDR3. A D gene is named only where the DNA matches it firmly.

V: TRBV9; D: NA; J: TRBJ2-3; CDR3: CASSVINTDTQYF
V: TRBV14; D: NA; J: TRBJ1-1; CDR3: CASRRGGSRNTEAFF
V: TRBV19; D: TRBD2; J: TRBJ2-5; CDR3: CASKSLSSGGQETQYF
V: TRBV7-8; D: TRBD2; J: TRBJ2-7; CDR3: CASSWDRGSSYEQYF
V: TRBV27; D: TRBD1; J: TRBJ2-7; CDR3: CASSLYPGGTYEQYF
V: TRBV29-1; D: NA; J: TRBJ2-7; CDR3: CSVARGAVHEQYF
V: TRBV29-1; D: NA; J: TRBJ2-7; CDR3: CSVAVQGYEQYF
V: TRBV5-1; D: TRBD2; J: TRBJ2-7; CDR3: CASSDAGGSLYEQYF
V: TRBV7-6; D: TRBD1; J: TRBJ2-7; CDR3: CASSLVPGTGGYEQYF
V: TRBV11-2; D: NA; J: TRBJ2-3; CDR3: CASSLTDRGGADTQYF
V: TRBV24-1; D: NA; J: TRBJ1-2; CDR3: CATSDTGNYGYTF
V: TRBV15; D: NA; J: TRBJ2-2; CDR3: CATSRGGWTGELFF
V: TRBV9; D: NA; J: TRBJ2-5; CDR3: CASSVIASASRETQYF
V: TRBV28; D: NA; J: TRBJ2-1; CDR3: CASSLGRGGFINEQFF
V: TRBV28; D: NA; J: TRBJ1-2; CDR3: CASSFRDTTNYGYTF
V: TRBV2; D: NA; J: TRBJ2-3; CDR3: CASIWDIASTDTQYF
V: TRBV5-1; D: TRBD2; J: TRBJ2-2; CDR3: CASSFKPSGTNTGELFF
V: TRBV2; D: NA; J: TRBJ2-7; CDR3: CASSSQKSYEQYF
V: TRBV6-2/TRBV6-3; D: TRBD2; J: TRBJ2-1; CDR3: CASSYVVLAGRSEQFF
V: TRBV24-1; D: NA; J: TRBJ2-2; CDR3: CATSGVRRANTGELFF
V: TRBV28; D: TRBD1; J: TRBJ1-6; CDR3: CASAPGTGVSPLHF
V: TRBV7-2; D: TRBD1; J: TRBJ1-1; CDR3: CASSEDRAWTEAFF
V: TRBV27; D: NA; J: TRBJ1-3; CDR3: CASSSGVGNTIYF